Reported below is one T cell receptor beta chain. Its specificity is not known. The CDR3 covers 16 residues. Trimming removed 1 base from V and 0 bases from J, with 8 bases in between. In germline, CDR1 is SGHRS, CDR2 YFSETQ. The sample originates from a study of T cell responses to AZD1222 COVID-19 vaccine. Overall study results and limits: Donors were chiefly white British, with a greater number of females, and clonal diversity was perhaps underestimated.

Sequenced by immunoSEQ multiplex PCR; TCRdb stores in-frame clones only, minus some. This table holds about 150,000 clones, approximately 91% found once. J is TRBJ2-6 and V is TRBV5-1; D remains unclear. The sample was peripheral blood, taken 28 days after the second AZD1222 dose. The source of this sequence is an adult who received the AZD1222 COVID-19 vaccine. CDR3 sequence reads: CASSLRQISGANVLTF. The CDR3 nucleotides are TGCGCCAGCAGCTTGAGACAAATCTCTGGGGCCAACGTCCTGACTTTC.